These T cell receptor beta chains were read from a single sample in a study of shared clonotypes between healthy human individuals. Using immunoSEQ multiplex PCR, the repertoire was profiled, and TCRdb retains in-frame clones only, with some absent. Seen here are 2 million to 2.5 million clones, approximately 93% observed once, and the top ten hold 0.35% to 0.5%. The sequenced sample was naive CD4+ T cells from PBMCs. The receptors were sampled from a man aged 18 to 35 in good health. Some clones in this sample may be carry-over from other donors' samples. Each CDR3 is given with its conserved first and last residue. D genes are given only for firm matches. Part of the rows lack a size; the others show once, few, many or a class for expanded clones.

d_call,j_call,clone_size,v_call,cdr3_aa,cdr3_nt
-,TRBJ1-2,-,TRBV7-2,CASSFFQLANYGYTF,TGTGCCAGCAGCTTTTTCCAGTTAGCTAACTATGGCTACACCTTC
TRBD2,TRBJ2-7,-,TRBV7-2,CASSKTSGSTYEQYF,TGTGCCAGCAGCAAGACTAGCGGGAGTACCTACGAGCAGTACTTC
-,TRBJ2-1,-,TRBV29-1,CSVGLRYEQFF,TGCAGCGTTGGTTTACGCTATGAGCAGTTCTTC
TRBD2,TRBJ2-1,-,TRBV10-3,CASRLAGGPSGEQFF,TGTGCCAGCAGACTAGCGGGAGGGCCTTCGGGTGAGCAGTTCTTC
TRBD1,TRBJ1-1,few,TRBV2,CASSRPRDRTEAFF,TGTGCCAGCAGTCGACCCAGGGACAGGACTGAAGCTTTCTTT
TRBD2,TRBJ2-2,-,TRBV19,CASRSGTRATGELFF,TGTGCCAGTCGAAGCGGGACTAGGGCCACCGGGGAGCTGTTTTTT
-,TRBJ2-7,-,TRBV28,CASSITGWEQYF,TGTGCCAGCAGCATTACAGGGTGGGAGCAGTACTTC
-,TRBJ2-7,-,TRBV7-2,CASSLERHRGYEQYF,TGTGCCAGCAGCTTAGAACGGCACCGCGGCTACGAGCAGTACTTC
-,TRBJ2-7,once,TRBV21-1,CASSKFIPRDCYEQYF,TGTGCCAGCAGCAAATTTATTCCCCGAGATTGCTACGAGCAGTACTTC
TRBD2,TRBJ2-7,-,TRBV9,CASSVDGTSSSYEQYF,TGTGCCAGCAGCGTGGATGGGACTAGTTCCTCCTACGAGCAGTACTTC
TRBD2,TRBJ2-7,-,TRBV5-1,CASSRGTSGTYEQYF,TGCGCCAGCAGCCGGGGGACTAGCGGGACCTACGAGCAGTACTTC
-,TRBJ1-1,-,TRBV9,CASRAEILWYNTEAFF,TGTGCCAGCAGAGCCGAGATTCTGTGGTATAACACTGAAGCTTTCTTT
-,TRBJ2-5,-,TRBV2,CASSEVGLGTQETQYF,TGTGCCAGCAGTGAAGTTGGTCTAGGGACACAAGAGACCCAGTACTTC
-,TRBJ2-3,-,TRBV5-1,CASSLVFGGSTDTQYF,TGCGCCAGCAGCTTGGTCTTTGGCGGTAGCACAGATACGCAGTATTTT
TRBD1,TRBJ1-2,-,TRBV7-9,CASSDRQGNYGYTF,TGTGCCAGCAGCGACAGACAGGGTAACTATGGCTACACCTTC
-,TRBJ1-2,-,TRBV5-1,CASSPGARDWYGYTF,TGCGCCAGCAGCCCGGGGGCCAGGGACTGGTATGGCTACACCTTC
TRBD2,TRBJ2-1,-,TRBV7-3,CASSPAVASGYNEQFF,TGTGCCAGCAGCCCGGCGGTTGCTAGCGGATACAATGAGCAGTTCTTC
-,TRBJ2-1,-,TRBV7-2,CASSLVGGYNEQFF,TGTGCCAGCAGCTTAGTTGGGGGGTACAATGAGCAGTTCTTC
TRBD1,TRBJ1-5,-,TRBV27,CASSATGNSNQPQHF,TGTGCCAGCAGTGCGACAGGGAATAGCAATCAGCCCCAGCATTTT
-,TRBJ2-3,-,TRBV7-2,CASSLAVGTDTQYF,TGTGCCAGCAGCTTAGCAGTGGGCACAGATACGCAGTATTTT
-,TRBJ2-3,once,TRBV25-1,CASSESRSTDTQYF,TGTGCCAGCAGTGAGTCTCGTAGCACAGATACGCAGTATTTT
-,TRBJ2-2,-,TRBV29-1,CSVGRGVNTGELFF,TGCAGCGTTGGTCGTGGAGTTAACACCGGGGAGCTGTTTTTT
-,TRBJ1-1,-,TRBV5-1,CASRLGLQDTEAFF,TGCGCCAGCCGGTTGGGCCTTCAGGACACTGAAGCTTTCTTT
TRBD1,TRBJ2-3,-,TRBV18,CASSSDREATQYF,TGTGCCAGCTCATCGGACAGGGAAGCTACGCAGTATTTT
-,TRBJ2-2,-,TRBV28,CASSNPGHNTGELFF,TGTGCCAGCAGTAATCCGGGACATAACACCGGGGAGCTGTTTTTT
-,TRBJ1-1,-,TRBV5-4,CASSSGRSGAFF,TGTGCCAGCAGCTCAGGACGGTCTGGAGCTTTCTTT
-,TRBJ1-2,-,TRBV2,CASNAGTDYGYTF,TGTGCCAGCAATGCTGGGACGGACTATGGCTACACCTTC
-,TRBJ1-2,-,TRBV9,CASSVEPVANYGYTF,TGTGCCAGCAGCGTAGAACCGGTAGCTAACTATGGCTACACCTTC
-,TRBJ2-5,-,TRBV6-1,CASTGLLETQYF,TGTGCCAGCACGGGGTTGCTTGAGACCCAGTACTTC
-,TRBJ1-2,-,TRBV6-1,CASSEAGVRNYGYTF,TGTGCCAGCAGTGAAGCCGGGGTTAGAAACTATGGCTACACCTTC